Presented here are 23 T cell receptor beta chains from one specimen sequenced in a study of shared clonotypes between healthy human individuals. Assay used: immunoSEQ multiplex PCR; TCRdb lists only in-frame clones, some missing. The sample lists nearly 2 million clones; approximately 94% were seen once. Positively selected for CCR7, the CD45RO-negative cells used as naive CD8 cells excluded terminally differentiated effector memory CD45RA+ cells. The sequenced material came from naive CD8+ T cells sorted from blood. Receptors originate from a man between 18 and 35 years old in good health.

This chain joins TRBV4-1 and TRBJ1-1; D not certain. CDR1 and CDR2 (germline): MGHRA, YSYEKL. This CDR3 comprises 14 residues. The V end lost 3 bases, the J end lost 3 bases, and 11 bases lay between the germline ends. In nucleotides, the CDR3 is TGCGCCAGCAGCCAGAGCGGAGGGCACACTGAAGCTTTCTTT. Its translation: CASSQSGGHTEAFF.

The chain employs TRBV7-2 and TRBJ2-7; 8 bases are a match to TRBD1. CDR3 length: 17 amino acids. The V gene's germline CDR1 is SGHTA and CDR2 FQGNSA. With 2 bases clipped from V and 4 bases from J, the junction kept 13 bases outside the gene matches. In DNA, the CDR3 is TGTGCCAGCAGCTTATATCCGACCGGGACAGGACAATACGAGCAGTACTTC. Residues: CASSLYPTGTGQYEQYF.

The J gene is TRBJ2-7, the V gene TRBV7-9; D may be TRBD2 (5 bases). The CDR3 consists of 16 residues. V was cut by 0 bases and J by 1 base, with 13 bases left in between. Per germline, CDR1 SEHNR and CDR2 FQNEAQ (reference sequence). The CDR3 here is CASSLASIGRSYEQYF. CDR3 coding DNA: TGTGCCAGCAGCTTAGCTTCAATAGGGAGATCCTACGAGCAGTACTTC.

This clone came up once. V is TRBV13 and J is TRBJ2-5, with 11 bases matching TRBD2. Germline CDR1 PRHDT, CDR2 FYEKMQ (reference sequence). The V and J ends lost 4 bases and 2 bases, in that order; junction bases with no gene match: 9. The CDR3 runs to 17 residues. The CDR3 sequence is CASSSRGTSGLQETQYF. The CDR3 region has the DNA TGTGCCAGCAGCTCACGGGGGACTAGCGGACTTCAAGAGACCCAGTACTTC.

A remark on this clone: Given a much more abundant clone one base away, this may be a read error. Additional DNA sequences in this sample encode the identical CDR3. This sequence joins TRBV6-6 and TRBJ2-2; no reliable D call. Germline values: CDR1 MNHNY, CDR2 SVGAGI (reference sequence). Trimming took 2 bases from V and 0 from J, leaving 4 bases between them. The CDR3 consists of 14 residues. The CDR3 DNA sequence: TGTGCCAGCAGTTACGGGCCGAACACCGGGGAGCTGTTTTTT. It codes for CASSYGPNTGELFF.

This chain connects TRBV5-6 to TRBJ2-7, with TRBD2 identical over 7 bases. CDR3 length: 13 amino acids. The germline V gene encodes CDR1 SGHDT and CDR2 YYEEEE. The V segment lost 2 bases and the J segment 5 bases; nucleotides outside the gene matches: 4. The CDR3 sequence is CASSFWGRDEQYF. The CDR3 nucleotides read TGTGCCAGCAGCTTTTGGGGGAGGGACGAGCAGTACTTC.

V and J are TRBV15 and TRBJ1-1; no firm D call. V lost 0 bases and J 7 bases, leaving 6 bases between the germline ends. CDR1 is LNHNV and CDR2 is YYDKDF in the germline V gene (reference sequence). CDR3 size: 12 residues. In nucleotides, the CDR3 is TGTGCCACCAGCAGAGACGGGTATGAAGCTTTCTTT. It yields the protein CATSRDGYEAFF.

This clone has a single count. The same CDR3 is also encoded by other DNA sequences in this sample. V and J are TRBV11-2 and TRBJ2-7; tentatively, D is TRBD1 or TRBD2 (5 bases each). The CDR3 runs 14 residues. Trimming took 3 bases from V and 0 from J, leaving 9 bases between them. Per the germline V gene, CDR1 is SGHAT and CDR2 is FQNNGV. The CDR3 region is CASSLGVGSYEQYF. The CDR3 region has the DNA TGTGCCAGCAGCTTGGGGGTTGGCTCCTACGAGCAGTACTTC.

J is TRBJ2-1 and V is TRBV6-6; perhaps TRBD2 as D (7 bases). The CDR3 contains 12 residues. With 7 bases removed from V and 9 bases from J, the gap between germline ends came to 13 bases. CDR1 MNHNY and CDR2 SVGAGI come from the germline V gene (reference sequence). CDR3 coding DNA: TGTGCCAGCAACTCGGGGGGCAGTGAGCAGTTCTTC. Protein product: CASNSGGSEQFF.

The chain has TRBV6-1 and TRBJ1-5; D possibly corresponds to TRBD1 (5 bases). The V gene lost 2 bases and the J gene lost 4 bases, with 9 bases spanning the gap. This CDR3 has 14 residues. Germline loops: CDR1 MNHNS, CDR2 SASEGT. The CDR3 nucleotides read TGTGCCAGCAGTGAATGGGGGAGGAATCAGCCCCAGCATTTT. Translation: CASSEWGRNQPQHF.

This chain uses TRBV4-1 with TRBJ2-5; perhaps D is TRBD1 or TRBD2 (7 bases each). The CDR3 extends over 17 amino acids. The germline gives CDR1 MGHRA, CDR2 YSYEKL. With 1 base removed from V and 5 bases from J, the gap between germline ends came to 20 bases. Here the CDR3 reads CASSQGSSTGRGETQYF. The CDR3 coding sequence is TGCGCCAGCAGCCAAGGTTCCTCGACAGGGCGGGGGGAGACCCAGTACTTC.

This chain joins TRBV7-9 and TRBJ1-3; no reliable D call. Trimming shortened V by 0 bases and J by 0 bases, and 12 bases separated the two germline ends. Germline V gives CDR1 SEHNR, CDR2 FQNEAQ (reference sequence). This CDR3 region has 17 residues. This CDR3 reads CASSLAWPISSGNTIYF. The CDR3 coding sequence is TGTGCCAGCAGCTTAGCGTGGCCGATTAGCTCTGGAAACACCATATATTTT.

This chain's CDR3 is CATTGFFGYTF. CDR3 bases: TGTGCCACGACAGGGTTCTTTGGCTACACCTTC. The chain has TRBV28 and TRBJ1-2; TRBD1 matches 7 bases. The CDR3 covers 11 residues. The V gene's germline CDR1 is MDHEN and CDR2 SYDVKM. Trimming took 10 bases from V and 7 from J; bases not matched to a gene: 6.

The rearrangement uses TRBV19 and TRBJ1-2; D is ambiguous. Trimming pared 0 bases from V and 4 bases from J, leaving 9 bases between. CDR3 length equals 14 residues. The germline gives CDR1 LNHDA, CDR2 SQIVND (reference sequence). For the CDR3, the DNA is TGTGCCAGTAGTATAGATTTGGACGGCTATGGCTACACCTTC. This gives the protein CASSIDLDGYGYTF. Full variable domain (rest looked up from reference TRBV19 and TRBJ1-2): DGGITQSPKYLFRKEGQNVTLSCEQNLNHDAMYWYRQDPGQGLRLIYYSQIVNDFQKGDIAEGYSVSREKKESFPLTVTSAQKNPTAFYLCASSIDLDGYGYTFGSGTRLTVV.

This chain joins TRBV5-1 and TRBJ2-7; tentatively, D is TRBD1 (6 bases). The germline V gene has CDR1 SGHRS and CDR2 YFSETQ. The CDR3 is 15 amino acids. V shed 7 bases and J shed 2 bases, with 19 bases lying between them. The CDR3 loop is CASGPGTILAYEQYF. The CDR3 DNA is TGCGCCAGCGGCCCGGGGACAATACTGGCCTACGAGCAGTACTTC.

J is TRBJ1-3 and V is TRBV9, with D tentatively TRBD1 (5 bases). Germline V gives CDR1 SGDLS, CDR2 YYNGEE. There are 16 residues in the CDR3. Between the trimmed V and J ends, which lost 4 bases and 1 base, there was a span of 15 bases. This CDR3 reads CASSPYGGASGNTIYF. DNA of the CDR3: TGTGCCAGCAGCCCGTACGGTGGGGCATCTGGAAACACCATATATTTT.

The chain uses TRBV29-1 and TRBJ2-1; D may correspond to TRBD1 or TRBD2 (7 bases each). V lost 7 bases to trimming and J lost 2 bases, with 15 bases between them. CDR1 is SQVTM and CDR2 is ANQGSEA in the germline V gene. This CDR3 is 14 amino acids long. The DNA of the CDR3 is TGCAGCGCCCGCCAGGGGGGGGCCTACAATGAGCAGTTCTTC. Residues: CSARQGGAYNEQFF.

The chain couples TRBV9 to TRBJ1-3, with D perhaps TRBD1 (5 bases). V lost 0 bases and J lost 7, with 8 bases in between. Looked up from germline, CDR1 is SGDLS and CDR2 is YYNGEE. The CDR3 is 13 amino acids. The CDR3 reads CASSVAGANTIYF. In nucleotides, the CDR3 is TGTGCCAGCAGCGTAGCCGGGGCGAACACCATATATTTT.

V is TRBV28 and J is TRBJ1-2, with D maybe TRBD1 (5 bases). The CDR3 extends over 13 amino acids. Germline CDR1 MDHEN, CDR2 SYDVKM. With 7 bases removed from V and 2 bases from J, the gap between germline ends came to 11 bases. The CDR3 region has the DNA TGTGCCAGCATAGAACAGGAGAACTATGGCTACACCTTC. Protein sequence: CASIEQENYGYTF.

The J gene is TRBJ2-3, the V gene TRBV13; 7 bases are a match to TRBD2. CDR1 is PRHDT, CDR2 FYEKMQ, per germline (reference sequence). V shed 7 bases, J shed 0 bases, and the junction held 7 bases outside the gene matches. There are 15 residues in the CDR3. The CDR3 spells CASTERERSTDTQYF. CDR3 nucleotides: TGTGCCAGCACCGAGCGGGAAAGGAGCACAGATACGCAGTATTTT.

The V call is TRBV18, the J call TRBJ2-3, with D possibly matching TRBD1 (6 bases). CDR1 and CDR2 (germline): KGHSH, LQKENI. This CDR3 contains 15 residues. Trimming left V 2 bases short and J 1 base short, with 10 bases between. Here the CDR3 DNA reads TGTGCCAGCTCACCAGGGAGACAGGGCACAGATACGCAGTATTTT. Residues: CASSPGRQGTDTQYF.

This CDR3 is CASSFYISGSYNEQFF. The CDR3 DNA reads as TGTGCCAGCAGTTTTTATATCAGCGGCTCCTACAATGAGCAGTTCTTC. The rearrangement links TRBV28 to TRBJ2-1, with D maybe TRBD2 (5 bases). The CDR3 runs to 16 residues. From germline, CDR1 is MDHEN and CDR2 SYDVKM. Between the trimmed V and J ends, which lost 3 bases and 0 bases, there was a span of 12 bases.

The chain combines TRBV2 with TRBJ1-6; no reliable D call. V was clipped by 4 bases and J by 7 bases, with 11 bases between them. The CDR3 covers 14 residues. The germline V gene encodes CDR1 SNHLY and CDR2 FYNNEI. Here the CDR3 reads CASSVAGPNSPLHF. The CDR3 nucleotides read TGTGCCAGCAGTGTCGCAGGACCAAATTCACCCCTCCACTTT.